The source of this T cell receptor (beta chain) is a study of a mutant IDH1 vaccine in newly diagnosed glioma. Study-wide findings and caveats: Seemingly, top peripheral T cell clonotype changes bore no relation to pseudoprogression.

Repertoires were generated with immunoSEQ multiplex PCR, while TCRdb's copy carries only in-frame clones and drops some. This table has tens of thousands of clones, about 75% appearing once. Noted time point: week 23, last vaccination. Mutant IDH1 20-mer peptide, at 300 ug, made up each vaccine dose, with topical imiquimod. Each tumor in the donors was a new WHO grade 3 or 4 astrocytoma, IDH1-mutant and ATRX-lost. This CDR3 spans 13 amino acids. Deletions cut 9 bases from V and 7 bases from J, with 18 bases between. The germline V gene has CDR1 SGHTA and CDR2 FQGNSA. This clone appeared a few times. Its antigen is unknown.

The material sequenced was PBMCs, taken from a glioma patient whose treatment included an IDH1 peptide vaccine. The receptor comes from a man aged 50 or older with glioma. The chain combines TRBV7-2 with TRBJ2-5; D is unclear. The CDR3 is CASRDGVSGTQYF. The DNA for the CDR3 is TGTGCCAGTAGAGATGGGGTTTCGGGGACCCAGTACTTC.